A selection of T cell receptor beta chains follows, all from one sample in a study of T cells in Graves' hyperthyroidism and ophthalmopathy. Each CDR3 protein gets one entry after TCRdb re-called the multiplex PCR reads with MiXCR. The sample lists about 560,000 distinct CDR3 sequences; about 43% were seen once. Input material: peripheral blood or thyroid tissue (not recorded which). These receptors all stem from a woman aged 18 to 35 with Graves' hyperthyroidism. Both conserved end residues are trimmed from each CDR3. The D gene is left open where the match is weak.

d_call	v_call	j_call	cdr3_aa
-	TRBV2	TRBJ1-4	ASSDSVATNEKLF
-	TRBV2	TRBJ1-2	ASSEEAGTNYGYT
-	TRBV2	TRBJ1-4	ASSEVSRDEKLF
TRBD1	TRBV12-3/TRBV12-4	TRBJ1-6	ASSLGDRERSPLH
-	TRBV5-1	TRBJ2-5	ASSLYSGGFQETQY
-	TRBV7-8	TRBJ2-7	ASSLVRVHAGYEQY
TRBD2	TRBV2	TRBJ2-7	ASIFSGSEPYEQY
-	TRBV5-4	TRBJ1-3	ASSQRVGGNTIY
-	TRBV2	TRBJ1-2	ASRLWGQNYGYT
TRBD1	TRBV15	TRBJ2-6	ATSTGQVAGANVLT
-	TRBV20-1	TRBJ2-2	SARDFRRPATGELF
TRBD1	TRBV10-2	TRBJ2-2	AGLQTGRTGELF
-	TRBV10-3	TRBJ2-2	ASSYLEGELF
-	TRBV19	TRBJ2-6	ASSQAGGGNVLT
TRBD1	TRBV25-1	TRBJ2-5	ASSPGQGKETQY
-	TRBV7-2	TRBJ1-3	ASSQAHGSTIY
TRBD2	TRBV6-1	TRBJ2-7	ASRAGVYEQY